This T cell receptor (beta chain) is from a study of cytomegalovirus exposure and HLA in healthy donors. Turning to the study itself: T cells numbering about 179 million yielded 90 million to 140 million unique TCR beta sequences in an earlier analysis. Findings and caveats of the study: In an earlier analysis, productive rearrangement rates for most beta V segments clustered near 87% or 30%. 87-base-pair reads could not separate some V segments, including TRBV6-2 and TRBV6-3.

Germline V lookup: CDR1 MNHEY, CDR2 SMNVEV (reference sequence). V lost 4 bases and J lost 1; bases outside the gene matches: 2. This CDR3 contains 15 residues. 60 Vbeta and 13 Jbeta primers were used in PCR. TCRdb keeps only in-frame clones here, not all; method: immunoSEQ multiplex PCR. The sample includes about 190,000 clones, around 90% of them seen just once. As concerns this clone: Its antigen remains unknown.

V is TRBV27 and J is TRBJ1-2, with 11 positions matching TRBD1. This TCR derives from a boy under 10 years old in good health and CMV-seronegative. Sequenced sample: PBMCs. The CDR3 region has the DNA TGTGCCAGCAGTTCGGACAGGGGGCTTAACTATGGCTACACCTTC. This encodes CASSSDRGLNYGYTF.